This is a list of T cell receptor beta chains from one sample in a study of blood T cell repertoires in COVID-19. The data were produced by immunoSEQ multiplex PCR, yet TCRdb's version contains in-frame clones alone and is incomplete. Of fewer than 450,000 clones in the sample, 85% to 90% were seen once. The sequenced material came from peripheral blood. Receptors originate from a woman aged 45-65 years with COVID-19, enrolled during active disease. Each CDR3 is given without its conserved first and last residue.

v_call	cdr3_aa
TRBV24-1	ATSTRTRGDTQY
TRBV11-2	ASRGVRGSYEQY
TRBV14	ASSRQLDTGELF
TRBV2	ASRWQALSYEQY
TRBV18	ASSDGDYNEQF
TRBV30	AWSAIEGAQPQH
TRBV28	ASSLGAEALF
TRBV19	ASSYRGRGTYEQY
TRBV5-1	ASSYGGENSPLH
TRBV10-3	AIRGTESRTEAF
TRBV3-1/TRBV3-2	ASRYGQGANYGYT
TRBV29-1	SVEHTGGEQY
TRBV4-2	ASSQDLWGQGEKLF
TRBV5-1	ASSSHSGTEAF
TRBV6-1	ASSETMRGEAF
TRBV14	ASSQEVAGVPGELF
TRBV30	AWAGRGNTGELF
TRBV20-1	SGTEQETQY
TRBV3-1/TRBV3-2	ASSFPGQGINGYT
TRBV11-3	ASSPPGLSGNTIY
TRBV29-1	SVEPGQGRYTEAF
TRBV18	ASSRSAGQGAYEQF
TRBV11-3	ASSLAGTSGDRNNEQF